There are many counts of the clone carrying this TCR beta chain. These data originate in a study of early T cells in non-severe SARS-CoV-2 infection. Study details: From unsorted whole blood, bulk RNA was sequenced, and the chains remained unpaired.

The TCR library protocol was used to attach unique molecular identifiers. These identifiers were attached to individual cDNA molecules. MiXCR, run by TCRdb on the 5' RACE reads, gives a single entry per CDR3 protein. This table holds almost 30,000 distinct CDR3 sequences, 5.7% found once. Germline CDR1 and CDR2: SGHTA and FQGNSA. The CDR3 runs 13 residues. V was shortened by 2 bases and J by 0 bases, with 3 bases between the two germline ends. The chain carries TRBV7-2 and TRBJ2-3; D gene ambiguous. The source of this sequence is an adult who was a healthcare worker with PCR-confirmed SARS-CoV-2 infection or an uninfected control (not recorded which). Sequencing used whole blood. CDR3 in amino acids: CASSLPSTDTQYF. In DNA, the CDR3 is TGTGCCAGCAGCTTACCCAGCACAGATACGCAGTATTTT.